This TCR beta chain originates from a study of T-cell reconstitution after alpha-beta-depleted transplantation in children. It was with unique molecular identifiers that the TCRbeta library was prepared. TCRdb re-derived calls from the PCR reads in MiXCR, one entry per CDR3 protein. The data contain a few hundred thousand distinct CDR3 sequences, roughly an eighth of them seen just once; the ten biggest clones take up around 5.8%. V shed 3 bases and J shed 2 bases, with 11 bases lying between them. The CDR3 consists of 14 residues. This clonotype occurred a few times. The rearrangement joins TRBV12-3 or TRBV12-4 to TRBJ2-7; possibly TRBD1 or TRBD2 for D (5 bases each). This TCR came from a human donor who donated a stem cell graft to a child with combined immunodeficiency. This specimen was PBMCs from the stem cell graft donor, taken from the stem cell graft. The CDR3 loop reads CASSFPGRTYEQYF. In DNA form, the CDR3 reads TGTGCCAGCAGTTTCCCGGGACGAACCTACGAGCAGTACTTC.